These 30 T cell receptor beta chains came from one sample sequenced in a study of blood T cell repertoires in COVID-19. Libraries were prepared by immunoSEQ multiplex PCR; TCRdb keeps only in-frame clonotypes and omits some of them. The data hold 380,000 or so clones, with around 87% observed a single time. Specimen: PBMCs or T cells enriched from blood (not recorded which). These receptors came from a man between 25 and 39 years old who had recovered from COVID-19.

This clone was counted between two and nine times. The CDR3 reads CASSPTGTGARVAFF. The CDR3 DNA sequence: TGTGCCAGCAGCCCGACCGGGACAGGGGCTCGTGTCGCTTTCTTT. The genes are TRBV7-3 and TRBJ1-1, with 10 bases aligning to TRBD1. J lost 11 bases, V lost 5 bases, and 14 bases had no gene match. Germline lookup yields CDR1 SGHTA and CDR2 FQGTGA. This CDR3 spans 15 amino acids.

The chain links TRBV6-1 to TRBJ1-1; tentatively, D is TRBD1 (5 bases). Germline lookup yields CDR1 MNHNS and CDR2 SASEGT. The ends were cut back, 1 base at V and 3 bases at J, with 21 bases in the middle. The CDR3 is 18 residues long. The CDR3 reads CASSEVQRYGGWDTEAFF. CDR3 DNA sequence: TGTGCCAGCAGTGAAGTCCAACGATACGGGGGGTGGGACACTGAAGCTTTCTTT.

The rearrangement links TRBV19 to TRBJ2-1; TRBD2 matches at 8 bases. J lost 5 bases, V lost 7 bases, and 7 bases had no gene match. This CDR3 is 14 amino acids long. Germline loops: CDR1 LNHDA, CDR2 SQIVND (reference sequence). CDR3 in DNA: TGTGCCAGTACTGGTAGCGGGACCCACAATGAGCAGTTCTTC. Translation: CASTGSGTHNEQFF.

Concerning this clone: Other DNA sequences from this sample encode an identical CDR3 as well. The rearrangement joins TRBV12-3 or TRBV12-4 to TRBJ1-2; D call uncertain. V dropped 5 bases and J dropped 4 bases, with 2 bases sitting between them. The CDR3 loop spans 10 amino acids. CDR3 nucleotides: TGTGCCAGCAGTCTCTATGGCTACACCTTC. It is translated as CASSLYGYTF.

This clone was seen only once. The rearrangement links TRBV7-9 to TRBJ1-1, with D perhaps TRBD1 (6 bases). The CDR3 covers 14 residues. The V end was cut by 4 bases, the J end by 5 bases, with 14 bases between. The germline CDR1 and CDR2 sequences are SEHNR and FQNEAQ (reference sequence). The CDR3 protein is CASSSGEVGTEAFF. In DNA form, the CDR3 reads TGTGCCAGCAGCTCAGGGGAAGTCGGTACTGAAGCTTTCTTT.

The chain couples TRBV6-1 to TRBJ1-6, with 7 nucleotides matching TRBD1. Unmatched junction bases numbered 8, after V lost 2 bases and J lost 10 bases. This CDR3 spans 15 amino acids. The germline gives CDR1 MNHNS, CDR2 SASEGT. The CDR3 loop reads CASSESRTGGSPLHF. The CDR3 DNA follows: TGTGCCAGCAGTGAATCTCGGACAGGCGGATCACCCCTCCACTTT.

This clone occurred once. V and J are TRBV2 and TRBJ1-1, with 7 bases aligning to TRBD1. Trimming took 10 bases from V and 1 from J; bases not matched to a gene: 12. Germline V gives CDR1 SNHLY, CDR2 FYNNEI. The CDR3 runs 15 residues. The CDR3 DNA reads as TGTGCCATCAATCCTACAGGGGACTCGAACACTGAAGCTTTCTTT. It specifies CAINPTGDSNTEAFF.

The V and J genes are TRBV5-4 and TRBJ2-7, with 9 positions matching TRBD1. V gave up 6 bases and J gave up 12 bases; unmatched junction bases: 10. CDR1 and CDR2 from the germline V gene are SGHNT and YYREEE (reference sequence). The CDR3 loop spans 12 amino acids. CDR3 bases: TGTGCCAGCAAGGGACAGGGTGTAGACTGGTACTTC. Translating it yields CASKGQGVDWYF.

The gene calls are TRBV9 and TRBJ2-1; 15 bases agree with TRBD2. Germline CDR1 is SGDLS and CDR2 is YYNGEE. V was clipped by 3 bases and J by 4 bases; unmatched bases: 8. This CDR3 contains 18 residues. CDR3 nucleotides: TGTGCCAGCAGCGCTAGGGAAGGGACTAGCGGGAGGTACAATGAGCAGTTCTTC. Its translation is CASSAREGTSGRYNEQFF.

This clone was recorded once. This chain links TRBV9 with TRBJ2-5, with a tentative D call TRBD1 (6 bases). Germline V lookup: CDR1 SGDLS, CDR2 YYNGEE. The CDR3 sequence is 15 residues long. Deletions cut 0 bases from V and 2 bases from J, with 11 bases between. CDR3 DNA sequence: TGTGCCAGCAGCGTAGCCGGGACAAGACAAGAGACCCAGTACTTC. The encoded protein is CASSVAGTRQETQYF.

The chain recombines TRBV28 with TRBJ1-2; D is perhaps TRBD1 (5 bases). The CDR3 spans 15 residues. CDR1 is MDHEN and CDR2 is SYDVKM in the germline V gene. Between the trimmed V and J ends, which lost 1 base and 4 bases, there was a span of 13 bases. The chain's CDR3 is CASSLLDSPVYGYTF. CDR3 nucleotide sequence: TGTGCCAGCAGTTTATTAGACAGCCCAGTCTATGGCTACACCTTC.

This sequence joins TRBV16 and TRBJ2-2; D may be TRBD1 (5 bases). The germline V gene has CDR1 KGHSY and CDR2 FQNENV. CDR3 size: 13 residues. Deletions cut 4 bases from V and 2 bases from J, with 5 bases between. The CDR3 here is CASSRTNTGELFF. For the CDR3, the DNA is TGTGCCAGCAGCCGGACAAACACCGGGGAGCTGTTTTTT.

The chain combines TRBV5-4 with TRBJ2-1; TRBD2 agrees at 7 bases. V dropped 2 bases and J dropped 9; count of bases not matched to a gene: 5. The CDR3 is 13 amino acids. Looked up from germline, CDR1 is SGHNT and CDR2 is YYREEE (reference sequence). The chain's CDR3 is CASSFGGEGEQFF. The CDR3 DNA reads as TGTGCCAGCAGCTTTGGAGGGGAGGGTGAGCAGTTCTTC.

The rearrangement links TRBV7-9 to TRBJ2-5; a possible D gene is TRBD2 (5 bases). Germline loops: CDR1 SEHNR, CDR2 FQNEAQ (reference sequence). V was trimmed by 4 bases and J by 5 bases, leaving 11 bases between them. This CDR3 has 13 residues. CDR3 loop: CASSYSDEETQYF. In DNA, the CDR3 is TGTGCCAGCAGCTATAGCGATGAGGAGACCCAGTACTTC.

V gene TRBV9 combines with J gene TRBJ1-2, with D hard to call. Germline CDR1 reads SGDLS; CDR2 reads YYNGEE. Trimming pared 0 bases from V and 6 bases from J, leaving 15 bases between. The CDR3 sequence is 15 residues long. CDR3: CASSVGEGFVDGYTF. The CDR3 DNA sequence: TGTGCCAGCAGCGTAGGTGAGGGATTTGTAGATGGCTACACCTTC.

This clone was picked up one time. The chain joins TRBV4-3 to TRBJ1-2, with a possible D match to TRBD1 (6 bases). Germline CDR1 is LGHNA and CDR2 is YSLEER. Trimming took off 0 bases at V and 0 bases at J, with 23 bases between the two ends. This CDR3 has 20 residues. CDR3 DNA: TGCGCCAGCAGCCAAGATTCAGACAGGTCCTTAACTCCCTCTAACTATGGCTACACCTTC. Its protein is CASSQDSDRSLTPSNYGYTF.

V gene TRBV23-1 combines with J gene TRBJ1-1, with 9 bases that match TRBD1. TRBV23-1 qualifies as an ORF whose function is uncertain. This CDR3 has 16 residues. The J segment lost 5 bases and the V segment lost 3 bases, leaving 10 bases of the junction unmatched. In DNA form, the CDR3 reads TGCGCCAGCAGTCAGTCCGGGACAGGGTCCCAAACTGAAGCTTTCTTT. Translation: CASSQSGTGSQTEAFF.

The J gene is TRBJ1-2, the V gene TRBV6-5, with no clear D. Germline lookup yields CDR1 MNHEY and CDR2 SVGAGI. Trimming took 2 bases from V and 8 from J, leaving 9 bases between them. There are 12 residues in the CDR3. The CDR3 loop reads CASSYGGSGYTF. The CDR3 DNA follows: TGTGCCAGCAGTTACGGCGGGAGCGGCTACACCTTC.

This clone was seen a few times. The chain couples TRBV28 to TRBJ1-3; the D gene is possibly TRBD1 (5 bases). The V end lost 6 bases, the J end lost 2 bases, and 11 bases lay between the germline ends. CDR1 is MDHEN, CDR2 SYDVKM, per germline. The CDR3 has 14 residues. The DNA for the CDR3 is TGTGCCAGCAGAGCGGGGGGTACTGGAAACACCATATATTTT. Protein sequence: CASRAGGTGNTIYF.

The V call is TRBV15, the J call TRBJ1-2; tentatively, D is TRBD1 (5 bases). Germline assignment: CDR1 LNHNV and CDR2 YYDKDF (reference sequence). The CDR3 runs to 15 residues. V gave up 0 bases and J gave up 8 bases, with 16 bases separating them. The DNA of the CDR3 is TGTGCCACCAGCAGAGATTTGTCAGGGATAGACGGCTACACCTTC. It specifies CATSRDLSGIDGYTF.

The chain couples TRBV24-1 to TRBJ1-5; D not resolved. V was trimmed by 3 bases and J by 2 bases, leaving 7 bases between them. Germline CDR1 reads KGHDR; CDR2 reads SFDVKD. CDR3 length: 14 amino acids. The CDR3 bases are TGTGCCACCAGTGATGGAACAGGCAATCAGCCCCAGCATTTT. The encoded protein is CATSDGTGNQPQHF.

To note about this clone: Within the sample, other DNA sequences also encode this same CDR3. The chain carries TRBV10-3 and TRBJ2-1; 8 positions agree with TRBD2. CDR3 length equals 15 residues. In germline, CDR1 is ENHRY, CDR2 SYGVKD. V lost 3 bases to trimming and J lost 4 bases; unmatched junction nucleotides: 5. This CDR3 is CAISDAGGGYNEQFF. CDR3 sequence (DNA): TGTGCCATCAGTGACGCCGGCGGGGGGTACAATGAGCAGTTCTTC.

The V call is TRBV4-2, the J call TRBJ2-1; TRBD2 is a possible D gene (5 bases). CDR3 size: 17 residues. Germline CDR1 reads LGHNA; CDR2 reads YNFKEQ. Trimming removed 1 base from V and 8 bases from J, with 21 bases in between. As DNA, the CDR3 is TGTGCCAGCAGCCAAGGGTTTGGGATAGGGCCCGGGGATGAGCAGTTCTTC. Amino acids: CASSQGFGIGPGDEQFF.

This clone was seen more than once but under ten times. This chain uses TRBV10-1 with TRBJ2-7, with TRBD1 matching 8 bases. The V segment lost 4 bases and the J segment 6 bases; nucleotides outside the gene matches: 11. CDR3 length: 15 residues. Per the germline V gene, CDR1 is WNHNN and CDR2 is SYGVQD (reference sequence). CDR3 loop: CASSASATGVTEQYF. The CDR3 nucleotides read TGCGCCAGCAGTGCCTCCGCGACAGGGGTTACCGAGCAGTACTTC.

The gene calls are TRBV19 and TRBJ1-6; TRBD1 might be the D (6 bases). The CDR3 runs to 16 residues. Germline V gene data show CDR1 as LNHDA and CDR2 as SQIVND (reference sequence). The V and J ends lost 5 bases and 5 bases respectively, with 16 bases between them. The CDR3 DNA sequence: TGTGCCAGTAGTGTCCCTCGGGGGGACAATAATTCACCCCTCCACTTT. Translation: CASSVPRGDNNSPLHF.

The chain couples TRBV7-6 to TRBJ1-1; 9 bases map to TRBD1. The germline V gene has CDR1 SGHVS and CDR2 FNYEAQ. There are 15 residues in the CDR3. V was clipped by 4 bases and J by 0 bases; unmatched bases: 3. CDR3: CASSSGQGMNTEAFF. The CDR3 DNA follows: TGTGCCAGCAGCTCAGGACAGGGGATGAACACTGAAGCTTTCTTT.

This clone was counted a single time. CDR3 region: CASSQDNSDSETQYF. The CDR3, as DNA: TGTGCCAGCAGCCAAGACAATAGCGACTCGGAGACCCAGTACTTC. The rearrangement uses TRBV3-1 (or the pseudogene TRBV3-2) and TRBJ2-5; possibly TRBD2 for D (5 bases). The CDR3 spans 15 residues. The ends were cut back, 0 bases at V and 5 bases at J, with 13 bases in the middle. The germline V gene encodes CDR1 LGHDT and CDR2 YNNKEL (reference sequence).

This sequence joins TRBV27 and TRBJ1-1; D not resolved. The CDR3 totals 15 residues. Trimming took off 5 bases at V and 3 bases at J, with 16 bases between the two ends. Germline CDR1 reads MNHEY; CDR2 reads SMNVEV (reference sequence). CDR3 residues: CASSQRTAPHTEAFF. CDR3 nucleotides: TGTGCCAGCAGTCAACGGACTGCTCCTCACACTGAAGCTTTCTTT.

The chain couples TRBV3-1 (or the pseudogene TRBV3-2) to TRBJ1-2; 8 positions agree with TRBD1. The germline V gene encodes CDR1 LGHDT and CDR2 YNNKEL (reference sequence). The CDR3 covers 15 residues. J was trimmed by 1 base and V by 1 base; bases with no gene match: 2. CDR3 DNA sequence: TGTGCCAGCAGCCAAGGACAGGGGATTAACTATGGCTACACCTTC. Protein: CASSQGQGINYGYTF.

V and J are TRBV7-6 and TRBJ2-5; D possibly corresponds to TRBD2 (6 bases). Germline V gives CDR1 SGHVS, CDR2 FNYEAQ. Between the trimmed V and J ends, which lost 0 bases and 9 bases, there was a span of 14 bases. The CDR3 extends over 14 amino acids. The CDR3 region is CASSLAGGPLAQYF. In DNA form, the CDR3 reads TGTGCCAGCAGCTTAGCGGGGGGACCCTTGGCCCAGTACTTC.